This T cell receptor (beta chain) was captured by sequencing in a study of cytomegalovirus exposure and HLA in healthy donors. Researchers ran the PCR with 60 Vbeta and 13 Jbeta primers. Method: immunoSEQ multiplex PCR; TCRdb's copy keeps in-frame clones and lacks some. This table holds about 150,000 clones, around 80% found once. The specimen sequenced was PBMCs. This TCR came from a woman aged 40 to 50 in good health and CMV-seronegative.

CDR3 DNA sequence: TGCGCCAGCAGTGTGCCAGGGTACAATCAGCCCCAGCATTTT. This sequence encodes CASSVPGYNQPQHF. The V gene is TRBV10-2, the J gene TRBJ1-5, with TRBD1 as a possible D gene (5 bases). The germline CDR1 and CDR2 sequences are WSHSY and SAAADI. The CDR3 consists of 14 residues. The V end lost 4 bases, the J end lost 3 bases, and 10 bases lay between the germline ends.